This TCR beta chain was identified in a study of T cell responses to AZD1222 COVID-19 vaccine. Assay: immunoSEQ multiplex PCR; the TCRdb copy retains only in-frame clones and omits some. The data show about 180,000 clones, 90% to 95% seen once. This CDR3 contains 16 residues. Germline CDR1 reads SEHNR; CDR2 reads FQNEAQ (reference sequence). The germline V and J ends were trimmed by 5 bases and 4 bases, with 18 bases remaining between them. This chain uses TRBV7-9 with TRBJ2-1; D remains unclear. The source was peripheral blood, collected on day 0 of AZD1222 vaccination. This TCR derives from an adult in good health. The CDR3: CASSPTEASIYNEQFF. CDR3 nucleotides: TGTGCCAGCAGCCCCACGGAAGCCTCCATTTACAATGAGCAGTTCTTC. Full variable domain (missing parts from reference TRBV7-9 and TRBJ2-1): DTGVSQNPRHKITKRGQNVTFRCDPISEHNRLYWYRQTLGQGPEFLTYFQNEAQLEKSRLLSDRFSAERPKGSFSTLEIQRTEQGDSAMYLCASSPTEASIYNEQFFGPGTRLTVL.